These 17 T cell receptor beta chains came from one sample sequenced in a study of CD8 T cells in Susac syndrome. RNA amounts of roughly 0.5 to 1 ug underwent reverse transcription with random hexamers. TCRdb called the immunoSEQ multiplex PCR reads again in MiXCR, with one record for every CDR3 protein. The sample holds over 100,000 distinct CDR3 sequences, around 90% seen once. The sample taken for sequencing was CD8+ T cells from PBMCs. These receptors came from a human donor in good health.

This chain joins TRBV29-1 and TRBJ1-3; perhaps TRBD1 as D (6 bases). This CDR3 region has 14 residues. Looked up from germline, CDR1 is SQVTM and CDR2 is ANQGSEA. V gave up 7 bases and J gave up 0 bases, with 13 bases separating them. The DNA for the CDR3 is TGCAGCGCGGGGGGGGGCTCCTCTGGAAACACCATATATTTT. Translated: CSAGGGSSGNTIYF.

This chain links TRBV14 with TRBJ2-1, with D possibly TRBD1 on 5 matching bases. The germline V gene encodes CDR1 SGHDN and CDR2 FVKESK. The CDR3 length is 13 residues. Trimming stripped 2 bases from V and 4 bases from J, with 6 bases between. CDR3 residues: CASSQRQYNEQFF. The CDR3 DNA is TGTGCCAGCAGCCAAAGACAGTACAATGAGCAGTTCTTC.

V usage is TRBV29-1 and J usage is TRBJ2-3, with D hard to call. With 2 bases removed from V and 2 bases from J, the gap between germline ends came to 11 bases. Germline V gives CDR1 SQVTM, CDR2 ANQGSEA. The CDR3 covers 14 residues. CDR3: CSVEWPAPTDTQYF. The CDR3 DNA reads TGCAGCGTTGAATGGCCAGCACCCACAGATACGCAGTATTTT.

The chain recombines TRBV9 with TRBJ2-6, with 8 nucleotides matching TRBD1. The CDR3 totals 16 residues. Trimming at V came to 3 bases and at J to 2 bases, leaving 4 bases not matched to a gene. Germline lookup yields CDR1 SGDLS and CDR2 YYNGEE. The CDR3 reads CASSDRTGTGANVLTF. The CDR3 DNA reads TGTGCCAGCAGCGATAGGACAGGGACTGGGGCCAACGTCCTGACTTTC. The full variable domain, in which reference TRBV9 and TRBJ2-6 provide the parts outside the CDR3, is DSGVTQTPKHLITATGQRVTLRCSPRSGDLSVYWYQQSLDQGLQFLIQYYNGEERAKGNILERFSAQQFPDLHSELNLSSLELGDSALYFCASSDRTGTGANVLTFGAGSRLTVL.

The chain employs TRBV2 and TRBJ2-5, with D perhaps assigned TRBD1 or TRBD2 (5 bases each). The V gene lost 6 bases and the J gene lost 2 bases, with 13 bases spanning the gap. The CDR3 is made up of 14 amino acids. Germline lookup yields CDR1 SNHLY and CDR2 FYNNEI. CDR3 protein: CASRDWAGQETQYF. The CDR3 DNA reads TGTGCCAGCAGGGACTGGGCAGGGCAAGAGACCCAGTACTTC.

This clonotype turned up a few times. As DNA, the CDR3 is TGTGCCAGCAGTCGATGGGGACGGGGAGAGACCCAGTACTTC. This codes for CASSRWGRGETQYF. This chain connects TRBV27 to TRBJ2-5; D is tentatively TRBD1 or TRBD2 (5 bases each). Between the trimmed V and J ends, which lost 5 bases and 4 bases, there was a span of 14 bases. The CDR3 covers 14 residues. Germline-derived CDR1 and CDR2 are MNHEY and SMNVEV (reference sequence).

The chain combines TRBV19 with TRBJ2-7; no clear D gene. The V end lost 5 bases, the J end lost 0 bases, and 14 bases lay between the germline ends. CDR1 and CDR2 (germline): LNHDA, SQIVND (reference sequence). The CDR3 contains 15 residues. CDR3 bases: TGTGCCAGTAGTCCCACCCGGGTTTTCTCCTACGAGCAGTACTTC. It specifies CASSPTRVFSYEQYF. The whole variable domain, remainder taken from reference TRBV19 and TRBJ2-7, is DGGITQSPKYLFRKEGQNVTLSCEQNLNHDAMYWYRQDPGQGLRLIYYSQIVNDFQKGDIAEGYSVSREKKESFPLTVTSAQKNPTAFYLCASSPTRVFSYEQYFGPGTRLTVT.

This chain links TRBV6-2 or TRBV6-3 with TRBJ1-1; D call uncertain. The V and J ends lost 0 bases and 1 base respectively, with 18 bases between them. The CDR3 is 18 amino acids. CDR1 is MNHEY, CDR2 SVGEGT, per germline. As DNA, the CDR3 is TGTGCCAGCAGTTACTCGATTCGCAGGAAAACTTGGAACACTGAAGCTTTCTTT. Amino acids: CASSYSIRRKTWNTEAFF.

The chain combines TRBV7-9 with TRBJ2-3; TRBD1 might be the D (5 bases). With 2 bases removed from V and 4 bases from J, the gap between germline ends came to 10 bases. There are 14 residues in the CDR3. The germline CDR1 and CDR2 sequences are SEHNR and FQNEAQ (reference sequence). The CDR3 protein is CASSLKGAADTQYF. Written as DNA, the CDR3 is TGTGCCAGCAGCTTAAAAGGGGCCGCAGATACGCAGTATTTT.

The chain combines TRBV11-2 with TRBJ1-4; 7 bases are shared with TRBD1. CDR1 is SGHAT, CDR2 FQNNGV, per germline. CDR3 size: 20 residues. J gave up 4 bases and V 5 bases, and 22 bases lay outside the gene matches. The CDR3, as DNA: TGTGCCAGCAGCCTAGGAGCCATTTGGGACAGCGAGCCTCGTAATGAAAAACTGTTTTTT. Translated, it gives CASSLGAIWDSEPRNEKLFF.

The V gene is TRBV29-1, the J gene TRBJ1-2; 8 positions agree with TRBD1. The CDR3 is made up of 16 amino acids. Unmatched junction bases numbered 17, after V lost 4 bases and J lost 7 bases. CDR1 is SQVTM, CDR2 ANQGSEA, per germline. The CDR3 loop is CSVGHRGLWSDSGYTF. DNA of the CDR3: TGCAGCGTTGGTCACAGGGGGTTATGGTCGGACAGTGGCTACACCTTC.

The CDR3 nucleotides are TGCAGCGTTGAAGGGGGGTCACAGGGCGGGGTCGGGGAGCTGTTTTTT. It translates to CSVEGGSQGGVGELFF. The V call is TRBV29-1, the J call TRBJ2-2; D tentatively fits TRBD1 or TRBD2 (6 bases each). Germline V CDR1 and CDR2: SQVTM, ANQGSEA. This CDR3 spans 16 amino acids. Trimming took off 1 base at V and 7 bases at J, with 19 bases between the two ends.

The chain uses TRBV20-1 and TRBJ2-1; D possibly corresponds to TRBD2 (5 bases). Germline V gene data show CDR1 as DFQATT and CDR2 as SNEGSKA (reference sequence). The CDR3 covers 15 residues. Trimming took 4 bases from V and 3 from J, leaving 16 bases between them. The CDR3 reads CSATDWAVDYNEQFF. In DNA form, the CDR3 reads TGCAGTGCTACGGACTGGGCGGTAGACTACAATGAGCAGTTCTTC.

V is TRBV5-1 and J is TRBJ2-5, with 9 bases matching TRBD2. CDR1 SGHRS and CDR2 YFSETQ come from the germline V gene. The CDR3 runs to 15 residues. The ends lost 0 bases at V and 9 bases at J; junction bases unmatched: 9. The CDR3 nucleotides are TGCGCCAGCAGCTTGGAGGTGCTAGCGGGGTTACCCCAGTACTTC. Its protein product is CASSLEVLAGLPQYF.

The CDR3 sequence is CASRGAEGNVGDTQYF. The CDR3, as DNA: TGTGCCAGTAGAGGTGCCGAGGGGAATGTGGGAGATACGCAGTATTTT. J is TRBJ2-3 and V is TRBV19; perhaps D is TRBD1 or TRBD2 (5 bases each). Trimming cost V 6 bases and J 5 bases, with 21 bases left between them. The CDR3 extends over 16 amino acids. The germline CDR1 and CDR2 sequences are LNHDA and SQIVND (reference sequence).

V and J are TRBV5-4 and TRBJ1-1; D perhaps matches TRBD1 (5 bases). The CDR3 spans 16 residues. With 7 bases removed from V and 4 bases from J, the gap between germline ends came to 23 bases. Germline V lookup: CDR1 SGHNT, CDR2 YYREEE (reference sequence). The CDR3 loop reads CASLGGGAGSLTEAFF. The CDR3 nucleotides read TGTGCCAGCTTGGGAGGAGGGGCGGGTAGTCTCACTGAAGCTTTCTTT.

The CDR3 coding sequence is TGTGCCTGGAAATTAGCGGGGGCTGGCTACACCTTC. Translation: CAWKLAGAGYTF. The V call is TRBV30, the J call TRBJ1-2, with a weak D call TRBD1 (6 bases). Trimming left V 4 bases short and J 7 bases short, with 13 bases between. This CDR3 is 12 amino acids long. CDR1 is GTSNPN and CDR2 is SVGIG in the germline V gene (reference sequence).